The 21 T cell receptor beta chains below come from one sample, sequenced in a study of blood T cell repertoires in COVID-19. Assay used: immunoSEQ multiplex PCR; TCRdb lists only in-frame clones, some missing. The sample has roughly 400,000 clones, 80% to 90% seen once. Source material: PBMCs or T cells enriched from blood (not recorded which). The receptors come from a man aged 30 to 39 who had recovered from COVID-19.

This clone was observed a single time. This chain connects TRBV30 to TRBJ1-1, with no clear D. Per germline, CDR1 GTSNPN and CDR2 SVGIG (reference sequence). The CDR3 runs 13 residues. V lost 0 bases to trimming and J lost 1 base, with 6 bases between them. The CDR3: CAWSVRRNTEAFF. Written as DNA, the CDR3 is TGTGCCTGGAGTGTACGGAGGAACACTGAAGCTTTCTTT.

The chain joins TRBV10-2 to TRBJ1-6; the match to TRBD1 covers 11 bases. CDR1 is WSHSY and CDR2 is SAAADI in the germline V gene. The CDR3 extends over 14 amino acids. V lost 4 bases and J lost 10; bases outside the gene matches: 3. The chain's CDR3 is CASSGTGGGSPLHF. In nucleotides, the CDR3 is TGCGCCAGCAGTGGGACAGGGGGCGGATCACCCCTCCACTTT.

The chain carries TRBV7-9 and TRBJ1-1, with 9 nucleotides matching TRBD1. This CDR3 has 17 residues. Germline CDR1 is SEHNR and CDR2 is FQNEAQ (reference sequence). The trim removed 4 bases at V and 5 bases at J, leaving 14 bases unmatched. DNA of the CDR3: TGTGCCAGCAGCTCAAACCGGGCGGACAGGGGTGGGACTGAAGCTTTCTTT. It translates to CASSSNRADRGGTEAFF.

The chain couples TRBV3-1 (or the pseudogene TRBV3-2) to TRBJ2-7, with D tentatively TRBD2 (6 bases). Looked up from germline, CDR1 is LGHDT and CDR2 is YNNKEL (reference sequence). CDR3 length: 15 amino acids. V lost 3 bases and J 6 bases, leaving 18 bases between the germline ends. CDR3 bases: TGTGCCAGCAGCCACCACGGGAGCGGGTTACCCGAGCAGTACTTC. Residues: CASSHHGSGLPEQYF.

The chain employs TRBV15 and TRBJ2-3; TRBD1 might be the D (7 bases). Germline values: CDR1 LNHNV, CDR2 YYDKDF (reference sequence). The CDR3 covers 16 residues. V was pared by 1 base and J by 6 bases, with 17 bases between. The CDR3 here is CATSRGWGGGGDTQYF. CDR3 in DNA: TGTGCCACCAGCAGAGGGTGGGGCGGAGGGGGCGATACGCAGTATTTT.

The chain recombines TRBV28 with TRBJ2-1, with 12 bases aligning to TRBD2. The CDR3 totals 14 residues. In germline, CDR1 is MDHEN, CDR2 SYDVKM. The V and J ends lost 5 bases and 9 bases, in that order; junction bases with no gene match: 5. CDR3 coding DNA: TGTGCCAGCAGTCCGACGGGACTAGCGGGTGAGCAGTTCTTC. This sequence encodes CASSPTGLAGEQFF.

This chain connects TRBV7-2 to TRBJ2-1; D uncertain. This CDR3 contains 12 residues. The ends were cut back, 1 base at V and 10 bases at J, with 8 bases in the middle. The germline V gene encodes CDR1 SGHTA and CDR2 FQGNSA. The CDR3 sequence is CASSLGWREQFF. CDR3 DNA sequence: TGTGCCAGCAGCTTAGGGTGGCGGGAGCAGTTCTTC.

The chain couples TRBV3-1 (or the pseudogene TRBV3-2) to TRBJ2-1; 14 bases match TRBD2. Germline V CDR1 and CDR2: LGHDT, YNNKEL (reference sequence). Losses at the gene ends were 2 bases for V and 9 bases for J; bases not matched to a gene: 3. CDR3 length: 15 residues. Here the CDR3 reads CASSQTGLAGGEQFF. The DNA for the CDR3 is TGTGCCAGCAGCCAAACCGGACTAGCGGGGGGTGAGCAGTTCTTC.

CDR3 sequence reads: CASSLGRVLYGYTF. CDR3 DNA sequence: TGTGCCAGCAGCTTAGGCAGGGTGCTCTATGGCTACACCTTC. V usage is TRBV7-8 and J usage is TRBJ1-2; perhaps TRBD1 as D (5 bases). Germline CDR1 and CDR2: SGHVS and FQNEAQ. The germline V and J ends were trimmed by 1 base and 4 bases, with 10 bases remaining between them. The CDR3 is made up of 14 amino acids.

The chain combines TRBV18 with TRBJ1-6; a weak D match, TRBD1 (6 bases). Germline loops: CDR1 KGHSH, CDR2 LQKENI. V lost 3 bases, J lost 9 bases, and 12 bases lay in between. The CDR3 is 14 amino acids. CDR3 sequence: CASSPGASGSPLHF. DNA of the CDR3: TGTGCCAGCTCACCGGGGGCTAGCGGTTCACCCCTCCACTTT.

The V call is TRBV7-8, the J call TRBJ1-5; no clear D. This CDR3 contains 14 residues. Looked up from germline, CDR1 is SGHVS and CDR2 is FQNEAQ. Trimming left V 1 base short and J 3 bases short, with 7 bases between. The CDR3 here is CASSLGTDNQPQHF. The CDR3 DNA sequence: TGTGCCAGCAGCTTAGGTACAGACAATCAGCCCCAGCATTTT.

J is TRBJ2-7 and V is TRBV28; the D gene is possibly TRBD1 (6 bases). The CDR3 is 15 residues long. V gave up 3 bases and J gave up 2 bases, with 14 bases separating them. Germline CDR1 and CDR2: MDHEN and SYDVKM. The CDR3 protein is CASSLGTQITYEQYF. The CDR3 coding sequence is TGTGCCAGCAGTTTGGGGACACAAATTACCTACGAGCAGTACTTC.

J is TRBJ1-1 and V is TRBV3-1 (or the pseudogene TRBV3-2), with TRBD1 identical over 7 bases. The ends lost 4 bases at V and 1 base at J; junction bases unmatched: 0. CDR3 length: 13 amino acids. Germline values: CDR1 LGHDT, CDR2 YNNKEL (reference sequence). Here the CDR3 reads CASSRDRNTEAFF. The CDR3 DNA is TGTGCCAGCAGCCGGGACAGGAACACTGAAGCTTTCTTT.

The chain employs TRBV29-1 and TRBJ1-2, with a weak D call TRBD1 (6 bases). Per germline, CDR1 SQVTM and CDR2 ANQGSEA. The V gene lost 7 bases and the J gene lost 4 bases, with 10 bases spanning the gap. The CDR3 is 11 amino acids. The CDR3 loop reads CSGIQGYGYTF. In nucleotides, the CDR3 is TGCAGCGGTATACAGGGCTATGGCTACACCTTC. Variable domain in full (rest from reference TRBV29-1 and TRBJ1-2): SAVISQKPSRDICQRGTSLTIQCQVDSQVTMMFWYRQQPGQSLTLIATANQGSEATYESGFVIDKFPISRPNLTFSTLTVSNMSPEDSSIYLCSGIQGYGYTFGSGTRLTVV.

In this sample, this clone turned up a few times. The J gene is TRBJ1-2, the V gene TRBV5-6, with 7 positions matching TRBD1. With 6 bases clipped from V and 5 bases from J, the junction kept 7 bases outside the gene matches. The germline CDR1 and CDR2 sequences are SGHDT and YYEEEE. CDR3 length: 13 amino acids. The CDR3 region has the DNA TGTGCCAGCAACCTACAGGGGCGGTATGGCTACACCTTC. Encoded protein: CASNLQGRYGYTF. The full variable domain, rest sourced from reference TRBV5-6 and TRBJ1-2, is DAGVTQSPTHLIKTRGQQVTLRCSPKSGHDTVSWYQQALGQGPQFIFQYYEEEERQRGNFPDRFSGHQFPNYSSELNVNALLLGDSALYLCASNLQGRYGYTFGSGTRLTVV.

V is TRBV7-2 and J is TRBJ2-1, with D maybe TRBD1 (6 bases). V dropped 7 bases and J dropped 0 bases, with 16 bases sitting between them. The length of the CDR3 is 16 residues. Per germline, CDR1 SGHTA and CDR2 FQGNSA. CDR3 protein: CASNPSGDISYNEQFF. The DNA for the CDR3 is TGTGCCAGCAACCCCTCCGGGGACATCTCCTACAATGAGCAGTTCTTC.

The gene calls are TRBV11-2 and TRBJ1-1; 9 nucleotides agree with TRBD1. Germline lookup yields CDR1 SGHAT and CDR2 FQNNGV. J was trimmed by 8 bases and V by 1 base; bases with no gene match: 5. CDR3 size: 14 residues. The CDR3 loop is CASSLAHRGLEAFF. The DNA of the CDR3 is TGTGCCAGCAGCTTAGCGCACAGGGGGCTGGAAGCTTTCTTT.

The gene calls are TRBV30 and TRBJ1-1; D is perhaps TRBD1 (6 bases). The V gene's germline CDR1 is GTSNPN and CDR2 SVGIG (reference sequence). Trimming pared 4 bases from V and 4 bases from J, leaving 13 bases between. This CDR3 is 13 amino acids long. The CDR3 loop reads CAWTWEGGTEAFF. The CDR3 DNA sequence: TGTGCCTGGACCTGGGAGGGGGGCACTGAAGCTTTCTTT.

This chain joins TRBV15 and TRBJ1-5; D gene uncertain. The CDR3 runs to 16 residues. V was shortened by 2 bases and J by 0 bases, with 11 bases between the two germline ends. Germline CDR1 and CDR2: LNHNV and YYDKDF (reference sequence). The CDR3 loop is CATSRSPGSSNQPQHF. In DNA form, the CDR3 reads TGTGCCACCAGCAGATCCCCCGGGAGTAGCAATCAGCCCCAGCATTTT.

Here the CDR3 reads CSYRGQGTGELFF. For the CDR3, the DNA is TGCAGCTATCGGGGACAGGGCACCGGGGAGCTGTTTTTT. This chain links TRBV29-1 with TRBJ2-2, with 9 bases that match TRBD1. Per germline, CDR1 SQVTM and CDR2 ANQGSEA. V shed 8 bases, J shed 4 bases, and the junction held 5 bases outside the gene matches. The CDR3 is made up of 13 amino acids.

This sequence joins TRBV24-1 and TRBJ2-7, with 9 positions matching TRBD1. Germline assignment: CDR1 KGHDR and CDR2 SFDVKD. With V trimmed by 4 bases and J by 5 bases, 8 bases remained unmatched. This CDR3 region has 15 residues. In nucleotides, the CDR3 is TGTGCCACCAGTGAAGCGGGACAGGGAAGCCACGAGCAGTACTTC. Translated: CATSEAGQGSHEQYF.